This T cell receptor (beta chain) was observed in a study of cytomegalovirus exposure and HLA in healthy donors. The trim removed 4 bases at V and 9 bases at J, leaving 8 bases unmatched. The CDR3 is made up of 13 amino acids. CDR1 SGHTA and CDR2 FQGNSA come from the germline V gene. It was with 60 Vbeta and 13 Jbeta primers that the PCR ran. TCRdb's copy holds only in-frame clones and misses some; the assay was immunoSEQ multiplex PCR. The sample includes some 90,000 clones, roughly 70% seen only once; the top ten take roughly 2.5%. Study-wide points: It was reported that TCR beta sequences correctly inferred the HLA-A and HLA-B alleles for most subjects. Later analysis identified several of the most significant clusters that appeared linked to common viral pathogens.

To note about this clone: Its antigen is currently unknown.

The chain links TRBV7-2 to TRBJ2-7; the match to TRBD1 covers 8 bases. Material for sequencing was PBMCs. The sequence came from a man aged 45-65 years in good health and CMV-seronegative. CDR3 region: CASSWDRWSGQYF. DNA of the CDR3: TGTGCCAGCAGCTGGGACAGGTGGAGCGGGCAGTACTTC.